Below are 13 T cell receptor beta chains sequenced from a single sample in a study of blood T cell repertoires in COVID-19. Profiling relied on immunoSEQ multiplex PCR, and the TCRdb table lists in-frame clones only, not all of them. The sample contains 70,000 to 90,000 clones, 70% to 90% of which appear only once. The sequenced material came from peripheral blood. All receptors come from a man aged 60 to 75 with acute or convalescent COVID-19.

The chain links TRBV5-1 to TRBJ2-7; 9 bases are a match to TRBD1. The CDR3 is 14 residues long. Germline V gene lookup returns CDR1 SGHRS and CDR2 YFSETQ. V lost 8 bases, J lost 3 bases, and 9 bases stayed unmatched. As DNA, the CDR3 is TGCGCCAGTGCCGGGACAGGGCGAATCTACGAGCAGTACTTC. Translating gives CASAGTGRIYEQYF.

The rearrangement uses TRBV5-1 and TRBJ2-5, with D perhaps matching TRBD2 (5 bases). This CDR3 is 16 amino acids long. Germline assignment: CDR1 SGHRS and CDR2 YFSETQ. The V end was cut by 2 bases, the J end by 1 base, with 15 bases between. CDR3 DNA: TGCGCCAGCAGCTTCGCCCTCGGCGGACTCCAAGAGACCCAGTACTTC. It specifies CASSFALGGLQETQYF. The variable domain in full, completed from reference TRBV5-1 and TRBJ2-5, reads KAGVTQTPRYLIKTRGQQVTLSCSPISGHRSVSWYQQTPGQGLQFLFEYFSETQRNKGNFPGRFSGRQFSNSRSEMNVSTLELGDSALYLCASSFALGGLQETQYFGPGTRLLVL.

The rearrangement links TRBV11-2 to TRBJ2-1; TRBD2 agrees at 12 bases. With 5 bases clipped from V and 9 bases from J, the junction kept 8 bases outside the gene matches. Per the germline V gene, CDR1 is SGHAT and CDR2 is FQNNGV. The CDR3 has 15 amino acids. The CDR3 sequence is CASSRLAGGRLEQFF. The CDR3 nucleotides read TGTGCCAGCAGCCGTCTAGCGGGGGGGCGTCTTGAGCAGTTCTTC.

The chain's CDR3 is CASSQGERNTIYF. The CDR3 coding sequence is TGTGCCAGCAGTCAGGGGGAAAGAAACACCATATATTTT. V gene TRBV9 combines with J gene TRBJ1-3, with 7 bases aligning to TRBD1. Germline CDR1 is SGDLS and CDR2 is YYNGEE. There are 13 residues in the CDR3. V lost 5 bases, J lost 5 bases, and 4 bases stayed unmatched.

V and J are TRBV11-2 and TRBJ1-1; D is undetermined. Germline CDR1 is SGHAT and CDR2 is FQNNGV. Trimming pared 1 base from V and 10 bases from J, leaving 7 bases between. This CDR3 has 11 amino acids. The CDR3 here is CASSLGAAAFF. CDR3 coding DNA: TGTGCCAGCAGCTTAGGGGCCGCAGCTTTCTTT.

J is TRBJ1-5 and V is TRBV6-5; 8 nucleotides agree with TRBD1. The germline V gene encodes CDR1 MNHEY and CDR2 SVGAGI. The CDR3 has 14 residues. V trimming: 7 bases; J trimming: 5 bases; junction bases outside the gene matches: 7. DNA of the CDR3: TGTGCCAGCAAGCAACCCAGGGGGCATCAGCCCCAGCATTTT. This codes for CASKQPRGHQPQHF.

Written as DNA, the CDR3 is TGTGCCAGCAGTCCTCCAAACAGGGGGCGAGCCACTGAAGCTTTCTTT. This sequence encodes CASSPPNRGRATEAFF. This sequence joins TRBV28 and TRBJ1-1, with TRBD1 matching 9 bases. Trimming removed 5 bases from V and 4 bases from J; junction bases left unmatched: 11. The CDR3 covers 16 residues. The germline V gene encodes CDR1 MDHEN and CDR2 SYDVKM.

J is TRBJ1-2 and V is TRBV3-1 (or the pseudogene TRBV3-2); D might be TRBD1 (5 bases). Trimming removed 2 bases from V and 2 bases from J, with 18 bases in between. The CDR3 length is 17 residues. CDR1 is LGHDT and CDR2 is YNNKEL in the germline V gene (reference sequence). The CDR3 region is CASSQRPVIKGNYGYTF. Written as DNA, the CDR3 is TGTGCCAGCAGCCAAAGACCGGTCATTAAGGGGAACTATGGCTACACCTTC.

This sequence joins TRBV5-4 and TRBJ1-2, with no clear D. CDR1 SGHNT and CDR2 YYREEE come from the germline V gene (reference sequence). This CDR3 comprises 17 residues. Deletions cut 0 bases from V and 2 bases from J, with 17 bases between. The CDR3 here is CASSLARSNQVNYGYTF. The CDR3 bases are TGTGCCAGCAGCTTGGCGAGGTCCAACCAAGTCAACTATGGCTACACCTTC.

The chain couples TRBV29-1 to TRBJ1-1, with D perhaps TRBD1 (5 bases). The CDR3 is 13 residues long. Germline V gene data show CDR1 as SQVTM and CDR2 as ANQGSEA. The ends were cut back, 7 bases at V and 4 bases at J, with 16 bases in the middle. The CDR3 nucleotides are TGCAGCGCCGATACAGGCGTCGGCACTGAAGCTTTCTTT. Residues: CSADTGVGTEAFF.

The gene calls are TRBV9 and TRBJ2-7; tentative D call: TRBD2 (6 bases). Germline CDR1 and CDR2: SGDLS and YYNGEE. V shed 0 bases and J shed 5 bases, with 18 bases lying between them. The CDR3 totals 16 residues. In DNA form, the CDR3 reads TGTGCCAGCAGCGTAGATAGTCGGGGAGGATTCAACGAGCAGTACTTC. Translated, it gives CASSVDSRGGFNEQYF.

The V call is TRBV29-1, the J call TRBJ2-3, with TRBD2 as a possible D gene (6 bases). Germline V lookup: CDR1 SQVTM, CDR2 ANQGSEA. V was shortened by 6 bases and J by 1 base, with 14 bases between the two germline ends. This CDR3 spans 14 amino acids. The CDR3 nucleotides are TGCAGCGTCGAGTCCGGGAGAGGCACAGATACGCAGTATTTT. Translating gives CSVESGRGTDTQYF.

A word on this clone: The sample holds other DNA sequences that translate to the same CDR3. This rearrangement joins TRBV19 to TRBJ2-3, with 11 bases identical to TRBD2. With V trimmed by 3 bases and J by 2 bases, 4 bases remained unmatched. Per the germline V gene, CDR1 is LNHDA and CDR2 is SQIVND (reference sequence). The CDR3 spans 16 residues. The CDR3 sequence is CASSITSGGNTDTQYF. The DNA of the CDR3 is TGTGCCAGTAGTATCACTAGCGGGGGCAACACAGATACGCAGTATTTT.